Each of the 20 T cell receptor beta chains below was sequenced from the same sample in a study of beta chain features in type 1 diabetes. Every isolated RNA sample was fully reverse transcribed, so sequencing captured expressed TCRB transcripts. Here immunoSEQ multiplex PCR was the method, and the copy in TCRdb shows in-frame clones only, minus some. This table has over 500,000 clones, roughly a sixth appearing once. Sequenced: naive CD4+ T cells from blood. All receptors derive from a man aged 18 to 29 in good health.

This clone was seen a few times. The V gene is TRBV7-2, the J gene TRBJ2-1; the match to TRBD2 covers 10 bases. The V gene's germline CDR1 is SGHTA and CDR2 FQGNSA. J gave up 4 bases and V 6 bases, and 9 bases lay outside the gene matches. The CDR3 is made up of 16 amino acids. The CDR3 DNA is TGTGCCAGCAGACCTATAGCGGGGGGCGTATACAATGAGCAGTTCTTC. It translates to CASRPIAGGVYNEQFF.

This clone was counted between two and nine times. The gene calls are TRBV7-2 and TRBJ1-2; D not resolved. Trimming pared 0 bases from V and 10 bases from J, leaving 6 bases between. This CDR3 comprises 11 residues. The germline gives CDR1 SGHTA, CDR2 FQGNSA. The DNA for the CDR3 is TGTGCCAGCAGCTTAGCGACTGTCTACACCTTC. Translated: CASSLATVYTF.

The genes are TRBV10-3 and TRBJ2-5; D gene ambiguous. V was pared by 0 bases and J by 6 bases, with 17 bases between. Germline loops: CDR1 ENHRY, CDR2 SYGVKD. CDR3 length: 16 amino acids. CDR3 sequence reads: CAISESGHAPKKTQYF. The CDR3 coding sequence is TGTGCCATCAGTGAGTCCGGCCACGCCCCAAAAAAGACCCAGTACTTC.

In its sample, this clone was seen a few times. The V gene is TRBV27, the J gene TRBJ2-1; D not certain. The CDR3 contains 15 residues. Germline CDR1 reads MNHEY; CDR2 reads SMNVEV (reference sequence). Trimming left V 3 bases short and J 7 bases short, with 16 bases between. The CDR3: CASSFTGPRYNEQFF. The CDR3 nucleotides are TGTGCCAGCAGTTTCACCGGGCCTAGGTATAATGAGCAGTTCTTC.

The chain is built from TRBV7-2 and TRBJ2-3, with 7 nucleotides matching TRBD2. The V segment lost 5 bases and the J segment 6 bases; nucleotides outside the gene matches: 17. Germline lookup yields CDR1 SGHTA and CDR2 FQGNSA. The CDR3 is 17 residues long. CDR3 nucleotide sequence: TGTGCCAGCAGCGCCCTCCGGGGGGTAGACTCCCCGGATACGCAGTATTTT. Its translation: CASSALRGVDSPDTQYF.

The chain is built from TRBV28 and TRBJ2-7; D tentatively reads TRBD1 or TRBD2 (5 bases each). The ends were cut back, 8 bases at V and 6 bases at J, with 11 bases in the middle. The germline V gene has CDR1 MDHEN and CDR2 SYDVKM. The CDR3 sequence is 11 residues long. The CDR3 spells CASAVRGEQYF. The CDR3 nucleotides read TGTGCCAGCGCCGTGAGGGGCGAGCAGTACTTC. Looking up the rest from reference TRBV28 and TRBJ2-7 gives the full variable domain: DVKVTQSSRYLVKRTGEKVFLECVQDMDHENMFWYRQDPGLGLRLIYFSYDVKMKEKGDIPEGYSVSREKKERFSLILESASTNQTSMYLCASAVRGEQYFGPGTRLTVT.

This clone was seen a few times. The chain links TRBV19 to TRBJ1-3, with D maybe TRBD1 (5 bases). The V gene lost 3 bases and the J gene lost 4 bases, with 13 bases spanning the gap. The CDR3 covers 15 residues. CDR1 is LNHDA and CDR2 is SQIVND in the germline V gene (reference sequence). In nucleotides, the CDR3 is TGTGCCAGTAGTATCACCCAGGGCTCCGGAAACACCATATATTTT. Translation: CASSITQGSGNTIYF. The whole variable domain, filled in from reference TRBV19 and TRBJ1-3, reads DGGITQSPKYLFRKEGQNVTLSCEQNLNHDAMYWYRQDPGQGLRLIYYSQIVNDFQKGDIAEGYSVSREKKESFPLTVTSAQKNPTAFYLCASSITQGSGNTIYFGEGSWLTVV.

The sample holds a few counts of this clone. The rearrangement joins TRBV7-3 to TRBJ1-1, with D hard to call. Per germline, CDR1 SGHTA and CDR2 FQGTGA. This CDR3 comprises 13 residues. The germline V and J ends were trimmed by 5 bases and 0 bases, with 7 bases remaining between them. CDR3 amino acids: CASSPVMNTEAFF. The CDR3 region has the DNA TGTGCCAGCAGCCCGGTGATGAACACTGAAGCTTTCTTT.

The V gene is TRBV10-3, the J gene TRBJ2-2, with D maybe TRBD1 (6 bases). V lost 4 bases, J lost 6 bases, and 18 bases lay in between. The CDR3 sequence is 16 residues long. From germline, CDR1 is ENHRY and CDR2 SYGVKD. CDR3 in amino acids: CAISGATGIGAGELFF. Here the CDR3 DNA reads TGTGCCATCAGTGGTGCCACAGGGATCGGGGCCGGGGAGCTGTTTTTT.

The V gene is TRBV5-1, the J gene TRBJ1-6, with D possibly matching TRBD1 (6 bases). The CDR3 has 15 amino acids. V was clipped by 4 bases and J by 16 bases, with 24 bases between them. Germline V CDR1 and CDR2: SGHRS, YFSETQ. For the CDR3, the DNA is TGCGCCAGCAGCGACGGCCGGACAGCCACTAACCGGCTCCACTTT. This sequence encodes CASSDGRTATNRLHF.

CDR3 nucleotides: TGTGCCAGCAGCTACGGACAGGGTAGGGGCTACACCTTC. Amino acids: CASSYGQGRGYTF. The chain employs TRBV7-9 and TRBJ1-2, with TRBD1 identical over 8 bases. J gave up 8 bases and V 4 bases, and 6 bases lay outside the gene matches. Germline CDR1 SEHNR, CDR2 FQNEAQ (reference sequence). The length of the CDR3 is 13 residues. Complete variable domain (other parts from reference TRBV7-9 and TRBJ1-2): DTGVSQNPRHKITKRGQNVTFRCDPISEHNRLYWYRQTLGQGPEFLTYFQNEAQLEKSRLLSDRFSAERPKGSFSTLEIQRTEQGDSAMYLCASSYGQGRGYTFGSGTRLTVV.

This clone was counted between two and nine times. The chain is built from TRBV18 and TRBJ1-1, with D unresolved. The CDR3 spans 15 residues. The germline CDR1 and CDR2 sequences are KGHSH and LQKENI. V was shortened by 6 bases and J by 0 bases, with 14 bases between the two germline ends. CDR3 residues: CASSPTLVVNTEAFF. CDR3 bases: TGTGCCAGCTCGCCTACTCTCGTTGTGAACACTGAAGCTTTCTTT. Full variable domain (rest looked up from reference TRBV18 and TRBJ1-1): NAGVMQNPRHLVRRRGQEARLRCSPMKGHSHVYWYRQLPEEGLKFMVYLQKENIIDESGMPKERFSAEFPKEGPSILRIQQVVRGDSAAYFCASSPTLVVNTEAFFGQGTRLTVV.

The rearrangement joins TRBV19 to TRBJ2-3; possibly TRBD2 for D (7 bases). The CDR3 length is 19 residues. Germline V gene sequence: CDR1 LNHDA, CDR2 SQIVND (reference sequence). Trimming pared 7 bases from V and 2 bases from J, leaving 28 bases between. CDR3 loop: CASTLSPPTSGGPTDTQYF. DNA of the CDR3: TGTGCCAGTACCCTATCCCCCCCTACGTCCGGGGGGCCCACAGATACGCAGTATTTT.

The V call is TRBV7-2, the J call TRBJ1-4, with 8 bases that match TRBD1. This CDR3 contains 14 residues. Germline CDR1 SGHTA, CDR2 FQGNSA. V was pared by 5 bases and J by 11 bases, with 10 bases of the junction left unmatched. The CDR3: CASSIQGAGGKLFF. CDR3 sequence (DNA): TGTGCCAGCAGCATCCAGGGGGCAGGTGGGAAACTGTTTTTT. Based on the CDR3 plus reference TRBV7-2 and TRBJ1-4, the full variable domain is GAGVSQSPSNKVTEKGKDVELRCDPISGHTALYWYRQSLGQGLEFLIYFQGNSAPDKSGLPSDRFSAERTGGSVSTLTIQRTQQEDSAVYLCASSIQGAGGKLFFGSGTQLSVL.

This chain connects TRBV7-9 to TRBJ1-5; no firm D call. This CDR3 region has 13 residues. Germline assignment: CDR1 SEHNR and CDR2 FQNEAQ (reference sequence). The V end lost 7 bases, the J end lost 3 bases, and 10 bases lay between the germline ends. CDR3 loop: CASTKTANQPQHF. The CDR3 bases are TGTGCCAGCACGAAAACCGCCAATCAGCCCCAGCATTTT.

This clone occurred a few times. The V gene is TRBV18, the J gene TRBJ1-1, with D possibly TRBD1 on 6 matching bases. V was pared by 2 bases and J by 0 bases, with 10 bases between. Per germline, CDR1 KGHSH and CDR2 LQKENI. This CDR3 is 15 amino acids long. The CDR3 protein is CASSPVDRMNTEAFF. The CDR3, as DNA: TGTGCCAGCTCACCAGTGGACAGAATGAACACTGAAGCTTTCTTT.

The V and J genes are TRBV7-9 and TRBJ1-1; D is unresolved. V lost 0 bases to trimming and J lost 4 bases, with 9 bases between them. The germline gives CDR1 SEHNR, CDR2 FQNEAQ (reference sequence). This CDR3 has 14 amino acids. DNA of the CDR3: TGTGCCAGCAGCTTAGCTCCGGGAAGCACTGAAGCTTTCTTT. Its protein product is CASSLAPGSTEAFF.

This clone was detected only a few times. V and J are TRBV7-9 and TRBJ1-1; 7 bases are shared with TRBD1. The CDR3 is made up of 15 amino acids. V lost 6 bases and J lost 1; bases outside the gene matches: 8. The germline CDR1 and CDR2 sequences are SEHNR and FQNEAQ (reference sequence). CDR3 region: CASRSPGTENTEAFF. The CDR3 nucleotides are TGTGCCAGCAGGAGTCCCGGGACAGAGAACACTGAAGCTTTCTTT. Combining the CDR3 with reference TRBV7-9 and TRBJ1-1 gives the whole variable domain DTGVSQNPRHKITKRGQNVTFRCDPISEHNRLYWYRQTLGQGPEFLTYFQNEAQLEKSRLLSDRFSAERPKGSFSTLEIQRTEQGDSAMYLCASRSPGTENTEAFFGQGTRLTVV.

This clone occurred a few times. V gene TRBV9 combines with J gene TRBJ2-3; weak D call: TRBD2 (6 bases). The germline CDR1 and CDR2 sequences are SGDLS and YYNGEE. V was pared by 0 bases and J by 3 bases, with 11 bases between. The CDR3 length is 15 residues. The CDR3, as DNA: TGTGCCAGCAGCGTAGATATACGGGAGACAGATACGCAGTATTTT. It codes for CASSVDIRETDTQYF.

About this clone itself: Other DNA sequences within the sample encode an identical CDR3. The CDR3 nucleotides are TGTGCCAGCAGCTTGGACAGGGGAGAGACCCAGTACTTC. Translation: CASSLDRGETQYF. V is TRBV5-4 and J is TRBJ2-5; 7 bases fit TRBD1. Germline CDR1 reads SGHNT; CDR2 reads YYREEE (reference sequence). The CDR3 is 13 residues long. The trim removed 0 bases at V and 4 bases at J, leaving 0 bases unmatched.